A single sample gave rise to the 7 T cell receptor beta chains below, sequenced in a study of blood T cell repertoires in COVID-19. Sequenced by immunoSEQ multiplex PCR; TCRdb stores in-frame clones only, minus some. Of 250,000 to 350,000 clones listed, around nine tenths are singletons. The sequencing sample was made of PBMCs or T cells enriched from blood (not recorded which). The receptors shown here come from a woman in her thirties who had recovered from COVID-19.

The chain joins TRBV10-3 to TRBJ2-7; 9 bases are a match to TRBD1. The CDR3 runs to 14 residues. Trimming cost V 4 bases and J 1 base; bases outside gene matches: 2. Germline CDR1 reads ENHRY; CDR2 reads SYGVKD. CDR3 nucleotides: TGTGCCATCAGTGGACAGGGGGTTTCCTACGAGCAGTACTTC. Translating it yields CAISGQGVSYEQYF.

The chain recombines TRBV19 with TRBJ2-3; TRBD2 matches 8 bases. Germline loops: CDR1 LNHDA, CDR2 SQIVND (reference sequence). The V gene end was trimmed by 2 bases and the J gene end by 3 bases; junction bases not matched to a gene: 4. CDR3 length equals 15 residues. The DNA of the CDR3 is TGTGCCAGTAGTATATTAGCGGGAACAACAGATACGCAGTATTTT. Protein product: CASSILAGTTDTQYF.

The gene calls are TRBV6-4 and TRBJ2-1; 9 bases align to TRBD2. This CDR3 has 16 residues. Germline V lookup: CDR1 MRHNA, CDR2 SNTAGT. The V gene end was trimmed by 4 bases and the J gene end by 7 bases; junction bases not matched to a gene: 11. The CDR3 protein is CASSALAGEVVNEQFF. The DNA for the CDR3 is TGTGCCAGCAGTGCATTAGCGGGAGAGGTAGTAAATGAGCAGTTCTTC.

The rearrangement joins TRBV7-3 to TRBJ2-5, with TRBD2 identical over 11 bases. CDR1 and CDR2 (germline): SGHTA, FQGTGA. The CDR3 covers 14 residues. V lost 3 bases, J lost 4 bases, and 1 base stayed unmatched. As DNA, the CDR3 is TGTGCCAGCAGCTTCGGACTAGCGGGAGAGACCCAGTACTTC. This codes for CASSFGLAGETQYF.

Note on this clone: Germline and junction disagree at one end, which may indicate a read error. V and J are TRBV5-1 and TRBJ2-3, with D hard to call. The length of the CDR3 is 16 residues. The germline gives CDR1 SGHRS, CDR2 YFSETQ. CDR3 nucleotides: TGCGCCAGCAGCTTGGTAAGCGTGGCGGCCACAAATACGCAGTATTTT. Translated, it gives CASSLVSVAATNTQYF.

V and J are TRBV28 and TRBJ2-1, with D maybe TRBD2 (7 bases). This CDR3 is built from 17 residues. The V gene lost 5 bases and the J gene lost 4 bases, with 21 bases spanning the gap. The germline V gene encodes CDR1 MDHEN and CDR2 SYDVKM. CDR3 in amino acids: CASSTWTRGVVYNEQFF. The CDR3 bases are TGTGCCAGCAGTACCTGGACTAGGGGGGTCGTTTACAATGAGCAGTTCTTC.

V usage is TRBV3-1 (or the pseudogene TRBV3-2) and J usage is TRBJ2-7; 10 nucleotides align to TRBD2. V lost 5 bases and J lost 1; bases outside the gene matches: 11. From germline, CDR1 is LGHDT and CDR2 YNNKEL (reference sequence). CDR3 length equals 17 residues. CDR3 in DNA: TGTGCCAGCAGCTCATTCCGTAGCGGGAGGCCGTCCTACGAGCAGTACTTC. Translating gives CASSSFRSGRPSYEQYF.